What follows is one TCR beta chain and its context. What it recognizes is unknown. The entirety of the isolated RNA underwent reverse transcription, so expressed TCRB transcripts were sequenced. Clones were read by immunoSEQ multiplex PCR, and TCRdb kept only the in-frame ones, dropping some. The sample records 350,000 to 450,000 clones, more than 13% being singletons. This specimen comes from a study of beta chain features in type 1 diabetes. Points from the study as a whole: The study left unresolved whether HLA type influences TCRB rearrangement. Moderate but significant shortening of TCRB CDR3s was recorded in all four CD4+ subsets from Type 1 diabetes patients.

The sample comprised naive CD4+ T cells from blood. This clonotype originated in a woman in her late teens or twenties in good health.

As DNA, the CDR3 is TGCGCCAGCAGCTTGGTGGTAGGGGGCGGTTTCTACGAGCAGTACTTC. Translating gives CASSLVVGGGFYEQYF. The gene calls are TRBV5-1 and TRBJ2-7; 7 bases align to TRBD1. The germline V gene encodes CDR1 SGHRS and CDR2 YFSETQ. The CDR3 consists of 16 residues. The ends lost 0 bases at V and 3 bases at J; junction bases unmatched: 9. The full variable domain, with the rest looked up from reference TRBV5-1 and TRBJ2-7, is KAGVTQTPRYLIKTRGQQVTLSCSPISGHRSVSWYQQTPGQGLQFLFEYFSETQRNKGNFPGRFSGRQFSNSRSEMNVSTLELGDSALYLCASSLVVGGGFYEQYFGPGTRLTVT.